A single sample gave rise to the 22 T cell receptor beta chains below, sequenced in a study of graft-versus-host responses after intestinal transplantation. Profiled with immunoSEQ multiplex PCR; TCRdb holds only in-frame clones, not every one. The data show 90,000 to 150,000 clones, 90% to 95% seen once. No antigen has been identified for these receptors. Here the sequenced sample was unstimulated CD4+ T cells sorted from spleen or lymph node cells, taken before intestinal transplant. These receptors came from a human donor who received an intestinal transplant.

This chain uses TRBV19 with TRBJ1-2; no reliable D call. The germline gives CDR1 LNHDA, CDR2 SQIVND (reference sequence). The CDR3 runs to 15 residues. Trimming pared 3 bases from V and 4 bases from J, leaving 15 bases between. The CDR3 region is CASSIRSASVYGYTF. DNA for the CDR3: TGTGCCAGTAGTATTAGGTCGGCGAGCGTCTATGGCTACACCTTC.

J is TRBJ1-5 and V is TRBV19, with D possibly matching TRBD1 (6 bases). Trimming removed 3 bases at V and 0 bases at J, with 18 bases between. Germline CDR1 reads LNHDA; CDR2 reads SQIVND (reference sequence). The length of the CDR3 is 18 residues. Here the CDR3 reads CASSIGGRDYYSNQPQHF. CDR3 coding DNA: TGTGCCAGTAGTATCGGGGGCAGGGATTATTATAGCAATCAGCCCCAGCATTTT. The full variable domain, rest sourced from reference TRBV19 and TRBJ1-5, is DGGITQSPKYLFRKEGQNVTLSCEQNLNHDAMYWYRQDPGQGLRLIYYSQIVNDFQKGDIAEGYSVSREKKESFPLTVTSAQKNPTAFYLCASSIGGRDYYSNQPQHFGDGTRLSIL.

The chain links TRBV27 to TRBJ2-4; D is perhaps TRBD1 or TRBD2 (6 bases each). Germline assignment: CDR1 MNHEY and CDR2 SMNVEV (reference sequence). CDR3 size: 18 residues. Trimming left V 2 bases short and J 2 bases short, with 19 bases between. CDR3: CASSLDAPGAGSKNIQYF. DNA of the CDR3: TGTGCCAGCAGTTTAGACGCCCCGGGGGCTGGGTCCAAAAACATTCAGTACTTC.

The V gene is TRBV9, the J gene TRBJ2-7, with 15 bases identical to TRBD2. The CDR3 length is 16 residues. CDR1 is SGDLS and CDR2 is YYNGEE in the germline V gene. V lost 2 bases to trimming and J lost 4 bases; unmatched junction nucleotides: 4. The CDR3 sequence is CASSVGLAGGGYEQYF. In nucleotides, the CDR3 is TGTGCCAGCAGCGTTGGACTAGCGGGAGGGGGTTACGAGCAGTACTTC.

This chain links TRBV5-1 with TRBJ2-1; weak D call: TRBD1 (6 bases). Trimming removed 0 bases at V and 4 bases at J, with 8 bases between. CDR3 length: 14 residues. Germline V gene sequence: CDR1 SGHRS, CDR2 YFSETQ. Written as DNA, the CDR3 is TGCGCCAGCAGCTTGGGGACAGCTTACAATGAGCAGTTCTTC. Translating gives CASSLGTAYNEQFF.

The rearrangement joins TRBV7-3 to TRBJ2-1; D not resolved. CDR1 and CDR2 (germline): SGHTA, FQGTGA. The CDR3 runs 14 residues. Trimming stripped 1 base from V and 5 bases from J, with 9 bases between. The CDR3 loop reads CASSLSPLDNEQFF. In DNA, the CDR3 is TGTGCCAGCAGCTTAAGCCCCCTAGACAATGAGCAGTTCTTC.

The rearrangement joins TRBV6-5 to TRBJ2-3, with D uncertain. Germline CDR1 reads MNHEY; CDR2 reads SVGAGI. This CDR3 has 15 residues. The V gene lost 0 bases and the J gene lost 6 bases, with 13 bases spanning the gap. The CDR3 loop reads CASSYSGGLGDTQYF. The CDR3 DNA sequence: TGTGCCAGCAGTTACTCGGGCGGCCTGGGGGATACGCAGTATTTT.

The chain recombines TRBV25-1 with TRBJ1-2; TRBD1 is a possible D gene (6 bases). Germline V gene lookup returns CDR1 MGHDK and CDR2 SYGVNS. This CDR3 is built from 17 residues. Trimming removed 4 bases from V and 3 bases from J, with 21 bases in between. The CDR3: CASSGFTRGEGDYGYTF. Written as DNA, the CDR3 is TGTGCCAGCAGTGGCTTTACCAGGGGCGAAGGGGACTATGGCTACACCTTC.

This rearrangement joins TRBV10-3 to TRBJ1-2; D gene ambiguous. This CDR3 is built from 15 residues. V lost 7 bases, J lost 7 bases, and 22 bases lay in between. CDR1 is ENHRY and CDR2 is SYGVKD in the germline V gene. CDR3 in DNA: TGTGCCATCAAATTAGGAGTAGGAGCCGCTCGTGGCTACACCTTC. It yields the protein CAIKLGVGAARGYTF.

V usage is TRBV5-1 and J usage is TRBJ2-2, with 14 bases identical to TRBD2. This CDR3 has 15 residues. Trimming at V came to 4 bases and at J to 6 bases, leaving 2 bases not matched to a gene. In germline, CDR1 is SGHRS, CDR2 YFSETQ. The CDR3 bases are TGCGCCAGCAGCCCGGGACTAGCGGGAGCCGGGGAGCTGTTTTTT. As protein: CASSPGLAGAGELFF.

This clone was recorded only once. The J gene is TRBJ2-7, the V gene TRBV28, with D perhaps being TRBD1 or TRBD2 (7 bases each). V was clipped by 7 bases and J by 6 bases, with 16 bases between them. This CDR3 region has 13 residues. The germline V gene encodes CDR1 MDHEN and CDR2 SYDVKM. In DNA form, the CDR3 reads TGTGCCAGCATCGTCAGGGGGAGGGGCGAGCAGTACTTC. It is translated as CASIVRGRGEQYF.

V is TRBV2 and J is TRBJ2-3; D possibly corresponds to TRBD2 (6 bases). The CDR3 has 15 amino acids. Germline V CDR1 and CDR2: SNHLY, FYNNEI. V gave up 6 bases and J gave up 0 bases, with 13 bases separating them. The CDR3 DNA sequence: TGTGCCAGCAGGGGGGGACTGGCTAGCACAGATACGCAGTATTTT. It yields the protein CASRGGLASTDTQYF.

This chain connects TRBV5-1 to TRBJ1-5, with TRBD1 matching over 7 bases. Germline CDR1 is SGHRS and CDR2 is YFSETQ. Trimming at V came to 4 bases and at J to 1 base, leaving 8 bases not matched to a gene. This CDR3 region has 16 residues. CDR3: CASSPGGAGSNQPQHF. CDR3 DNA sequence: TGCGCCAGCAGCCCAGGGGGGGCAGGGAGCAATCAGCCCCAGCATTTT.

The chain is built from TRBV9 and TRBJ2-5; 14 bases fit TRBD2. CDR1 and CDR2 from the germline V gene are SGDLS and YYNGEE. The CDR3 runs to 15 residues. V was clipped by 5 bases and J by 5 bases; unmatched bases: 5. The CDR3 DNA reads TGTGCCAGCAGTCCCCGGACTAGCGGGAGGGAGACCCAGTACTTC. Encoded protein: CASSPRTSGRETQYF.

V and J are TRBV30 and TRBJ1-3; perhaps TRBD1 as D (5 bases). V dropped 0 bases and J dropped 2 bases, with 5 bases sitting between them. CDR3 length: 13 residues. Germline V gene sequence: CDR1 GTSNPN, CDR2 SVGIG (reference sequence). Here the CDR3 DNA reads TGTGCCTGGAGTGTGGGGGCTGGAAACACCATATATTTT. Protein product: CAWSVGAGNTIYF.

The chain joins TRBV11-2 to TRBJ2-7, with TRBD2 matching 7 bases. V was clipped by 3 bases and J by 0 bases; unmatched bases: 8. Germline V lookup: CDR1 SGHAT, CDR2 FQNNGV. The CDR3 extends over 16 amino acids. CDR3 residues: CASSFTTGTISYEQYF. The CDR3 nucleotides are TGTGCCAGCAGCTTTACTACCGGGACTATCTCCTACGAGCAGTACTTC.

The chain combines TRBV6-6 with TRBJ2-4; TRBD1 matches at 8 bases. Germline V gene sequence: CDR1 MNHNY, CDR2 SVGAGI (reference sequence). The CDR3 has 16 residues. V was clipped by 5 bases and J by 1 base; unmatched bases: 7. Here the CDR3 reads CASSRTGWGAKNIQYF. The CDR3 DNA reads TGTGCCAGCAGTCGGACAGGGTGGGGGGCCAAAAACATTCAGTACTTC.

The gene calls are TRBV7-9 and TRBJ1-3, with a possible D match to TRBD1 (6 bases). Looked up from germline, CDR1 is SEHNR and CDR2 is FQNEAQ (reference sequence). V lost 5 bases and J lost 4, with 15 bases in between. This CDR3 has 15 residues. The CDR3 DNA is TGTGCCAGCAGCGCCGCAGGGGCGGAGGGAAACACCATATATTTT. It codes for CASSAAGAEGNTIYF.

The V call is TRBV7-3, the J call TRBJ2-1; D remains ambiguous. CDR3 length: 13 residues. Germline V gene data show CDR1 as SGHTA and CDR2 as FQGTGA. V lost 6 bases and J 6 bases, leaving 12 bases between the germline ends. CDR3: CASSRRFGNEQFF. In nucleotides, the CDR3 is TGTGCCAGCAGTCGCCGATTCGGCAATGAGCAGTTCTTC.

The gene calls are TRBV9 and TRBJ2-2, with no clear D. V was shortened by 0 bases and J by 3 bases, with 6 bases between the two germline ends. CDR3 size: 14 residues. The germline CDR1 and CDR2 sequences are SGDLS and YYNGEE. As DNA, the CDR3 is TGTGCCAGCAGCGTAGTGGAGCACACCGGGGAGCTGTTTTTT. Translation gives CASSVVEHTGELFF.

The chain carries TRBV9 and TRBJ2-1; 9 nucleotides match TRBD1. Germline CDR1 reads SGDLS; CDR2 reads YYNGEE. The CDR3 sequence is 15 residues long. Losses at the gene ends were 1 base for V and 9 bases for J; bases not matched to a gene: 8. CDR3 sequence reads: CASSVRDRVSSEQFF. CDR3 nucleotide sequence: TGTGCCAGCAGCGTACGGGACAGGGTATCGAGTGAGCAGTTCTTC.

The chain has TRBV29-1 and TRBJ2-3; D perhaps matches TRBD1 (5 bases). This CDR3 region has 11 residues. Trimming cost V 8 bases and J 6 bases, with 12 bases left between them. CDR1 is SQVTM and CDR2 is ANQGSEA in the germline V gene. The chain's CDR3 is CSWGAGDTQYF. DNA of the CDR3: TGCAGCTGGGGCGCCGGGGATACGCAGTATTTT.